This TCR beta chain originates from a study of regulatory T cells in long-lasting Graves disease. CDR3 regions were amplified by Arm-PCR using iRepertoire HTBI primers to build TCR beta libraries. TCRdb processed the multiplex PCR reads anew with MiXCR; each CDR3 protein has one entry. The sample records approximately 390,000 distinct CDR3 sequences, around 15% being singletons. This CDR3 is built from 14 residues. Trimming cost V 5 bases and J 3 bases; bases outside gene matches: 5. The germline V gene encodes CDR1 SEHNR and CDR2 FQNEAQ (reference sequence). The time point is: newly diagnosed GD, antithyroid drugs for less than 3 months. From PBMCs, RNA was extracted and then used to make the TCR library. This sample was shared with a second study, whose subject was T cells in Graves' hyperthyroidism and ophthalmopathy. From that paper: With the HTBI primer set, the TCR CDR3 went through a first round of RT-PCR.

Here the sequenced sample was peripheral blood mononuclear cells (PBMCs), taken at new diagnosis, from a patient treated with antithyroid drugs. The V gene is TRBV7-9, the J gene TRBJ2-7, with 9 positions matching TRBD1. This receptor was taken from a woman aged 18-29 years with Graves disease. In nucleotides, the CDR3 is TGTGCCAGCAGCCGGACAGGGGAAGACTACGAGCAGTACTTC. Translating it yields CASSRTGEDYEQYF.